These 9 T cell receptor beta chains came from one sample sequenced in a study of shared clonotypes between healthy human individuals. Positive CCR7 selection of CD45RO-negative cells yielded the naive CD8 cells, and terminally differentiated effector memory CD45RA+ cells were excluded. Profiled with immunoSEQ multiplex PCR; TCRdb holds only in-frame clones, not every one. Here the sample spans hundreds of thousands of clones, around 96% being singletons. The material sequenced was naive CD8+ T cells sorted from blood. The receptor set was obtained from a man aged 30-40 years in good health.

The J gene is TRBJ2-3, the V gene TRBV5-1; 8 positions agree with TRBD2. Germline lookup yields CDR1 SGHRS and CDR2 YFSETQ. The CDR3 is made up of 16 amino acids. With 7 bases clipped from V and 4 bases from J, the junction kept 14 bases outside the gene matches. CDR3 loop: CASRRGGSLRADTQYF. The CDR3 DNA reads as TGCGCCAGCCGTCGGGGGGGAAGCCTTCGCGCAGATACGCAGTATTTT. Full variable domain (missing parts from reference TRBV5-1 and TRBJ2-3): KAGVTQTPRYLIKTRGQQVTLSCSPISGHRSVSWYQQTPGQGLQFLFEYFSETQRNKGNFPGRFSGRQFSNSRSEMNVSTLELGDSALYLCASRRGGSLRADTQYFGPGTRLTVL.

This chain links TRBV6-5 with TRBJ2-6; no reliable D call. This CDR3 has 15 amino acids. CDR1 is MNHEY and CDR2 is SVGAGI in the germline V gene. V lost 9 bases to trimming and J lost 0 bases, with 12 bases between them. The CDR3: CASKPEPSGANVLTF. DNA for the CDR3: TGTGCCAGTAAACCCGAGCCCTCTGGGGCCAACGTCCTGACTTTC.

Written as DNA, the CDR3 is TGCGCCAGCAGCCAAGGGCCCGGGGTCGCCTACGAGCAGTACTTC. As protein: CASSQGPGVAYEQYF. This chain joins TRBV4-1 and TRBJ2-7; D possibly corresponds to TRBD2 (5 bases). CDR1 and CDR2 from the germline V gene are MGHRA and YSYEKL. This CDR3 spans 15 amino acids. V lost 1 base and J 2 bases, leaving 12 bases between the germline ends.

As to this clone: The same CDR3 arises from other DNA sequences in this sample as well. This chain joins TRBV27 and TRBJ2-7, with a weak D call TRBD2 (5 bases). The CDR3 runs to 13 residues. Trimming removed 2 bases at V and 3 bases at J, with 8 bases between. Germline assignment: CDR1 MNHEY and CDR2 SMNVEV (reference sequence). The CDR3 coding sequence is TGTGCCAGCAGTTTAGGAGGAGACTACGAGCAGTACTTC. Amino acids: CASSLGGDYEQYF.

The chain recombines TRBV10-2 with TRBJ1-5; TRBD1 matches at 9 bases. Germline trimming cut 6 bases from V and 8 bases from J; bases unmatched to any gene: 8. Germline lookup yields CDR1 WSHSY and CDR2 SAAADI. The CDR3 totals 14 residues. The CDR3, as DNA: TGCGCCAGCAGCCAGGACAGGGGCTGGGAGCCCCAGCATTTT. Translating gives CASSQDRGWEPQHF.

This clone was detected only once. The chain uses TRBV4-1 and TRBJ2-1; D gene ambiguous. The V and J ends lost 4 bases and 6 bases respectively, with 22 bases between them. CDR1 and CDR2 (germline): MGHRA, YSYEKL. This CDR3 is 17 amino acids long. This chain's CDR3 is CASSPPLGPRPLNEQFF. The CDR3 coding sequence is TGCGCCAGCAGCCCCCCTCTAGGCCCACGCCCACTCAATGAGCAGTTCTTC.

The CDR3 DNA follows: TGTGCCAGCAGATCAGGGGAGGGTCAGCCCCAGCATTTT. Protein: CASRSGEGQPQHF. The chain couples TRBV6-6 to TRBJ1-5; tentative D call: TRBD1 (6 bases). The CDR3 consists of 13 residues. CDR1 and CDR2 from the germline V gene are MNHNY and SVGAGI (reference sequence). Trimming removed 6 bases at V and 6 bases at J, with 12 bases between.

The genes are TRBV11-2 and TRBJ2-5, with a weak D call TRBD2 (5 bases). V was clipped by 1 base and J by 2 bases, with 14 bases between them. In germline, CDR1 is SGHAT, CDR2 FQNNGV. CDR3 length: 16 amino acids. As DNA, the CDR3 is TGTGCCAGCAGCTTAGGGTGGGGAGCTCTTCAAGAGACCCAGTACTTC. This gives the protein CASSLGWGALQETQYF.

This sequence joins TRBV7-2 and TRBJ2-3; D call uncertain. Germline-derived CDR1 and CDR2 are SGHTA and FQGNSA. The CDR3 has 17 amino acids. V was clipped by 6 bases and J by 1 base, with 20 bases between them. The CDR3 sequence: CASREFGQRGGTDTQYF. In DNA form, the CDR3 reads TGTGCCAGCAGAGAATTCGGCCAACGTGGTGGCACAGATACGCAGTATTTT.